Listed below are T cell receptor beta chains from one sample, sequenced in a study of cytomegalovirus exposure and HLA in healthy donors. TCRdb's copy holds only in-frame clones and misses some; the assay was immunoSEQ multiplex PCR. The repertoire consists of fewer than 200,000 clones, with roughly four fifths occurring once and the leading ten covering 2.5% to 3%. Sequenced material: PBMCs. Receptors were obtained from a woman in her forties or fifties in good health and CMV-seropositive. Both conserved end residues are part of each CDR3. D genes are given only for firm matches. Rows may omit the clone size; those that give it use once, few, many or a size class.

d_call,j_call,clone_size,cdr3_length,v_call,cdr3_aa,cdr3_nt
-,TRBJ2-7,-,15,TRBV6-4,CASSEGEGGSYEQYF,TGTGCCAGCAGTGAAGGAGAAGGGGGCTCCTACGAGCAGTACTTC
TRBD2,TRBJ2-1,-,14,TRBV19,CASIRGGSYNEQFF,TGTGCCAGTATCCGGGGGGGCTCCTACAATGAGCAGTTCTTC
TRBD1,TRBJ1-1,-,14,TRBV29-1,CSVVMRQGSSEAFF,TGCAGCGTTGTAATGAGACAGGGGTCTTCTGAAGCTTTCTTT
-,TRBJ1-1,-,13,TRBV11-2,CASSARGDTEAFF,TGTGCCAGCAGCGCCCGGGGGGACACTGAAGCTTTCTTT
-,TRBJ1-6,-,15,TRBV4-1,CASSPGLTLLEPLHF,TGCGCCAGCAGCCCGGGACTTACCTTATTAGAACCCCTCCACTTT
-,TRBJ1-2,-,12,TRBV15,CATSSGYYGYTF,TGTGCCACCAGCAGTGGGTACTACGGCTACACCTTC
TRBD1,TRBJ2-6,-,17,TRBV5-1,CASSLRTGGAGANVLTF,TGCGCCAGCAGCTTGAGGACAGGGGGCGCTGGGGCCAACGTCCTGACTTTC
-,TRBJ2-3,-,12,TRBV5-8,CASSYNTDTQYF,TGTGCCAGCAGCTACAACACAGATACGCAGTATTTT
TRBD2,TRBJ2-1,-,12,TRBV30,CAWSPSGDEQFF,TGTGCCTGGAGTCCTAGCGGGGATGAGCAGTTCTTC
TRBD2,TRBJ2-3,few,15,TRBV5-4,CASSPSGGATDTQYF,TGTGCCAGCAGTCCTAGCGGGGGGGCGACAGATACGCAGTATTTT
-,TRBJ1-2,-,12,TRBV6-5,CASRQGLYGYTF,TGTGCCAGCAGACAGGGTCTGTATGGCTACACCTTC
-,TRBJ2-7,-,14,TRBV25-1,CASSERRDPCEQYF,TGTGCCAGCAGTGAACGGAGAGATCCGTGCGAGCAGTACTTC
-,TRBJ1-2,few,14,TRBV6-5,CASSYSNRNYGYTF,TGTGCCAGCAGTTACTCGAACAGGAACTATGGCTACACCTTC
-,TRBJ2-7,-,11,TRBV19,CASSQGGEQYF,TGTGCCAGTAGCCAGGGGGGCGAGCAGTACTTC
TRBD1,TRBJ2-5,-,16,TRBV12-5,CASGTGTGSSQETQYF,TGTGCTAGTGGTACCGGGACAGGTTCATCGCAAGAGACCCAGTACTTC
TRBD2,TRBJ2-1,-,14,TRBV5-1,CASSSGASYNEQFF,TGCGCCAGCTCTAGCGGCGCTTCCTACAATGAGCAGTTCTTC
-,TRBJ1-2,few,13,TRBV10-3,CAIMEGRGGGYTF,TGTGCCATCATGGAGGGGCGGGGTGGTGGCTACACCTTC
TRBD2,TRBJ2-1,-,16,TRBV28,CASSLAGTSSYNEQFF,TGTGCCAGCAGTTTAGCCGGGACTAGCTCCTACAATGAGCAGTTCTTC
-,TRBJ2-3,-,12,TRBV28,CASSLFAGTQYF,TGTGCCAGCAGTTTATTTGCAGGTACGCAGTATTTT
-,TRBJ2-7,-,13,TRBV7-9,CASSSASVYEQYF,TGTGCCAGCAGCTCCGCGTCCGTCTACGAGCAGTACTTC
TRBD2,TRBJ2-1,many,12,TRBV2,CASSGGAHEQFF,TGTGCCAGCAGCGGGGGGGCCCATGAGCAGTTCTTC
TRBD2,TRBJ2-5,few,12,TRBV30,CAVRGYQETQYF,TGTGCCGTGCGGGGGTACCAAGAGACCCAGTACTTC
TRBD1,TRBJ1-5,-,15,TRBV27,CASSFRGRVGQPQHF,TGTGCCAGCAGTTTCAGGGGGCGTGTCGGTCAGCCCCAGCATTTT
-,TRBJ2-5,-,14,TRBV30,CAWSQRESQETQYF,TGTGCCTGGAGTCAACGAGAATCCCAAGAGACCCAGTACTTC
-,TRBJ1-4,few,14,TRBV7-9,CASSFPRDPEKLFF,TGTGCCAGCAGCTTCCCGCGGGATCCTGAAAAACTGTTTTTT
-,TRBJ2-1,-,15,TRBV6-6,CASSHPTEGLREQFF,TGTGCCAGCAGTCACCCCACCGAGGGTCTTCGTGAGCAGTTCTTC
-,TRBJ1-5,-,17,TRBV19,CASSPQQGEIYDQPQHF,TGTGCCAGTAGCCCGCAACAGGGTGAAATTTATGATCAGCCCCAGCATTTT
TRBD1,TRBJ1-5,-,17,TRBV2,CASSQRFTGTGSQPQHF,TGTGCCAGCAGTCAAAGATTCACCGGGACAGGGAGTCAGCCCCAGCATTTT
-,TRBJ2-5,-,18,TRBV14,CASSQPRRVLSSGETQYF,TGTGCCAGCAGCCAACCTCGGAGGGTGTTGTCATCCGGGGAGACCCAGTACTTC
TRBD2,TRBJ2-3,-,14,TRBV5-5,CASNQRGGADTQYF,TGTGCCAGCAACCAACGGGGGGGCGCAGATACGCAGTATTTT
-,TRBJ2-4,-,15,TRBV4-1,CASSPQGVSKNIQYF,TGCGCCAGCAGCCCACAGGGTGTCTCCAAAAACATTCAGTACTTC
TRBD2,TRBJ2-1,-,15,TRBV6-5,CASSQLAGGGNEQFF,TGTGCCAGCAGTCAACTAGCGGGGGGTGGCAATGAGCAGTTCTTC
TRBD1,TRBJ1-1,once,15,TRBV6-5,CASRRYDRGFTEAFF,TGTGCCAGCAGAAGATACGACAGGGGATTCACTGAAGCTTTCTTT
-,TRBJ1-1,-,13,TRBV19,CASIGRAGTEAFF,TGTGCCAGTATAGGGAGGGCGGGGACTGAAGCTTTCTTT
-,TRBJ2-5,-,13,TRBV5-1,CASSFAVQETQYF,TGCGCCAGCAGCTTCGCGGTCCAAGAGACCCAGTACTTC
-,TRBJ2-1,few,15,TRBV9,CASSVGSGGAREQFF,TGTGCCAGCAGCGTAGGATCCGGCGGGGCTAGAGAGCAGTTCTTC
-,TRBJ1-6,-,16,TRBV6-5,CASSYSIKSGDSPLHF,TGTGCCAGCAGTTACTCGATAAAGTCAGGGGATTCACCCCTCCACTTT
-,TRBJ2-1,few,13,TRBV14,CASSQDRVIGTFF,TGTGCCAGCAGCCAAGATCGGGTGATAGGCACTTTCTTC